This TCR beta chain was recovered during a study of human thymus T cells. Study-wide results and caveats: There appeared to be biased usage of V and J genes in thymic and blood repertoires.

With 2 bases removed from V and 4 bases from J, the gap between germline ends came to 14 bases. The germline V gene encodes CDR1 SGHKS and CDR2 YYEKEE (reference sequence). This CDR3 contains 15 residues. The donors were infants in Finland with congenital heart defects, otherwise immunologically healthy. Blood DNA came from all available leukocytes, not a fixed cell number. This clone was observed a single time. Its antigen is unknown. Sequencing used immunoSEQ multiplex PCR; TCRdb keeps in-frame clones, though not all of them. The sample lists more than 45,000 clones, 90% to 95% seen once, with almost 6% in the top ten.

The sequencing input was blood. The chain links TRBV5-5 to TRBJ2-3; TRBD2 is a possible D gene (7 bases). The sequence came from a boy in the first two years of life with a congenital heart defect but otherwise immunologically healthy. The chain's CDR3 is CASSFGGRGSDTQYF. The CDR3 nucleotides are TGTGCCAGCAGCTTCGGGGGGCGCGGCTCAGATACGCAGTATTTT.